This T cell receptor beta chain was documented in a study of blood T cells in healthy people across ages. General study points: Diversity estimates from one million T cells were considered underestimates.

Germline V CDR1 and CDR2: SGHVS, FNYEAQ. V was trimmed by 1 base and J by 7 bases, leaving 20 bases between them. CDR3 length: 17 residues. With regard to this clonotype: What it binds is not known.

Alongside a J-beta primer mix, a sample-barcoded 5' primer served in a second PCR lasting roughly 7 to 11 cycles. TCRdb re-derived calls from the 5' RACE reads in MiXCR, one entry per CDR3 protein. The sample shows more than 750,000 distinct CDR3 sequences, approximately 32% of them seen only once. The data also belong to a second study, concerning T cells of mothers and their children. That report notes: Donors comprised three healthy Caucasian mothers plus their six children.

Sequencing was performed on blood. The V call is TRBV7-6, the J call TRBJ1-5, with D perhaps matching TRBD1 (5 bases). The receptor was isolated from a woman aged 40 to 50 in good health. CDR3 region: CASSLEAEGAGWQPQHF. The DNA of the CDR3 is TGTGCCAGCAGCTTAGAGGCAGAGGGCGCAGGGTGGCAGCCCCAGCATTTT. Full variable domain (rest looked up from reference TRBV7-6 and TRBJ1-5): GAGVSQSPRYKVTKRGQDVALRCDPISGHVSLYWYRQALGQGPEFLTYFNYEAQQDKSGLPNDRFSAERPEGSISTLTIQRTEQRDSAMYRCASSLEAEGAGWQPQHFGDGTRLSIL.